This T cell receptor (beta chain) was sequenced for a study of blood T cell repertoires in COVID-19. Study-level information: Both acute and convalescent COVID-19 samples were obtained from the United States, Italy and Spain. T cells, B-cell-depleted T cells, or PBMCs supplied cDNA or gDNA.

In the authors' methods: By means of reference gene primer amplification, nucleated cell counts were estimated. Generated by immunoSEQ multiplex PCR, the TCRdb table keeps only in-frame clones and is missing some. V and J calls and clone size are as listed in that table; D and trimming were resolved from the DNA. The sample has just under 30,000 clones, 86% seen once; the top ten hold approximately 25%. Sequencing input: peripheral blood. The source is a human donor with active COVID-19. The donor label of this sample is uncertain.

The CDR3 nucleotides read TGTGCCAGCAGTACATTTTTGACAGGGAAGACTGAAGCTTTCTTT. It is translated as CASSTFLTGKTEAFF. The V call is TRBV6-2 or TRBV6-3, the J call TRBJ1-1; 7 nucleotides match TRBD1. Germline lookup yields CDR1 MNHEY and CDR2 SVGEGT. CDR3 length equals 15 residues. V was clipped by 5 bases and J by 5 bases; unmatched bases: 11.